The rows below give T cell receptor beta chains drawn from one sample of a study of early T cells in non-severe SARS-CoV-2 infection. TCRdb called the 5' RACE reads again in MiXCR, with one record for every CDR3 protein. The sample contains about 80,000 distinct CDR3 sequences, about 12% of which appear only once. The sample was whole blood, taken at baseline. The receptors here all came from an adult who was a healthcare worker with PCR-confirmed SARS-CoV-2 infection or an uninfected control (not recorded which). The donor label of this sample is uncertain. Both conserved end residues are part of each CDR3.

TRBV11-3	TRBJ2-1	CASSRSHNEQFF
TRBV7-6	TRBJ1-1	CASSPDMNTEAFF
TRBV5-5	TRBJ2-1	CASSLALAGVVSEQFF
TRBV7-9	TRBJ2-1	CASSLSGGYNEQFF
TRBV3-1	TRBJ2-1	CASSSPWRRGATEQFF
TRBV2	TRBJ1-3	CASSGTGRNTIYF
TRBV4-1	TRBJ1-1	CASRGPNTEAFF
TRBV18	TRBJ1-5	CASSPFPGSRSQPQHF
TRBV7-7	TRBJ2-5	CASSLGAGDAETQYF
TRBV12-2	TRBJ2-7	CASRFRDRESYEQYF